The rows below give T cell receptor beta chains drawn from one sample of a study of cytomegalovirus exposure and HLA in healthy donors. The data were produced by immunoSEQ multiplex PCR, yet TCRdb's version contains in-frame clones alone and is incomplete. The table has hundreds of thousands of clones, about 80% seen once. The sample was PBMCs. The receptors were gathered from a man aged 18-30 years in good health and CMV-seronegative. Both conserved end residues are part of each CDR3. D genes are given only for firm matches. The size field is filled for only some rows; it gives once, few, many or a size class.

>TRBJ1-4|TRBD1|.|TRBV4-1
CASSQVGDRGSEKLFF
TGCGCCAGCAGCCAGGTGGGAGACAGGGGAAGTGAAAAACTGTTTTTT
>TRBJ2-7|.|.|TRBV2
CASRQGTYEQYF
TGTGCCAGCAGACAGGGAACTTACGAGCAGTACTTC
>TRBJ1-2|.|.|TRBV29-1
CSVEESPGGGYTF
TGCAGCGTTGAAGAGTCGCCAGGTGGCGGCTACACCTTC
>TRBJ1-5|.|.|TRBV27
CASSSSKGGFNQPQHF
TGTGCCAGCAGTTCCTCTAAGGGGGGGTTTAATCAGCCCCAGCATTTT
>TRBJ2-7|.|.|TRBV11-2
CASSPENRITYEQYF
TGTGCCAGCAGCCCCGAGAATCGCATAACCTACGAGCAGTACTTC
>TRBJ2-7|TRBD2|.|TRBV7-2
CASSRSSGTAGEQYF
TGTGCCAGCAGCCGATCTAGCGGGACCGCCGGGGAGCAGTACTTC
>TRBJ1-5|.|.|TRBV6-5
CASSYSRGNQPQHF
TGTGCCAGCAGTTACTCCCGGGGCAATCAGCCCCAGCATTTT
>TRBJ2-1|TRBD2|few|TRBV7-2
CASSPRFASGSASEQFF
TGTGCCAGCAGCCCACGTTTCGCTAGCGGGAGTGCTAGTGAGCAGTTCTTC
>TRBJ2-4|.|.|TRBV27
CASSPVGGQFNIQYF
TGTGCCAGCAGTCCCGTAGGAGGTCAATTCAACATTCAGTACTTC
>TRBJ2-7|.|.|TRBV10-2
CASSEMGPTYEQYF
TGCGCCAGCAGTGAAATGGGCCCAACCTACGAGCAGTACTTC
>TRBJ2-2|TRBD1|.|TRBV9
CASSARPGGRGGGELFF
TGTGCCAGCAGCGCGAGACCAGGGGGCAGGGGAGGCGGGGAGCTGTTTTTT
>TRBJ1-2|TRBD1|.|TRBV19
CASSPRDRGPVGYTF
TGTGCCAGTAGTCCCCGGGACAGGGGGCCGGTTGGCTACACCTTC
>TRBJ1-3|TRBD1|.|TRBV30
CAWSLPDRGSGNTIYF
TGTGCCTGGAGTCTACCTGACAGGGGCTCTGGAAACACCATATATTTT
>TRBJ1-1|.|.|TRBV27
CASSRWDTEAFF
TGTGCCAGCTCGCGGTGGGACACTGAAGCTTTCTTT
>TRBJ1-3|.|.|TRBV7-2
CASSTQGTAHSGNTIYF
TGTGCCAGCAGCACCCAGGGGACGGCCCACTCTGGAAACACCATATATTTT
>TRBJ2-5|TRBD1|once|TRBV15
CATSRLGGAGQTQYF
TGTGCCACCAGCAGATTAGGGGGCGCAGGCCAGACCCAGTACTTC
>TRBJ2-5|TRBD2|.|TRBV7-2
CASSRTSGSQETQYF
TGTGCCAGCAGCCGCACTAGCGGGTCTCAAGAGACCCAGTACTTC
>TRBJ1-3|.|.|TRBV19
CASSEGTYSGNTIYF
TGTGCCAGTAGTGAGGGGACATACTCTGGAAACACCATATATTTT
>TRBJ2-5|TRBD1|.|TRBV19
CASSTRTGQETQYF
TGTGCCAGTAGTACGCGGACAGGCCAAGAGACCCAGTACTTC
>TRBJ2-1|TRBD1|.|TRBV9
CASSAQGRQFF
TGTGCCAGCAGCGCACAGGGGAGGCAGTTCTTC
>TRBJ2-3|TRBD1|.|TRBV5-6
CASSRDRGQPPDTQYF
TGTGCCAGCAGCAGGGACAGGGGGCAGCCCCCAGATACGCAGTATTTT
>TRBJ2-2|.|.|TRBV29-1
CSVEGGRGTGELFF
TGCAGCGTTGAAGGGGGCCGAGGCACCGGGGAGCTGTTTTTT
>TRBJ2-2|TRBD2|.|TRBV2
CASRGLAGRVGELFF
TGTGCCAGCAGGGGACTAGCGGGACGCGTCGGGGAGCTGTTTTTT
>TRBJ1-1|.|.|TRBV5-4
CASSSMSGVRTEAFF
TGTGCCAGCAGCTCTATGTCAGGGGTGCGCACTGAAGCTTTCTTT
>TRBJ2-7|.|.|TRBV27
CASRLTRGSTGGAEQYF
TGTGCCAGCAGACTCACACGCGGGTCGACTGGGGGGGCCGAGCAGTACTTC
>TRBJ1-1|TRBD1|.|TRBV2
CASSYIQGASEAFF
TGTGCCAGCAGTTATATACAGGGGGCGTCTGAAGCTTTCTTT
>TRBJ1-2|.|.|TRBV11-2
CASSPPGYGYTF
TGTGCCAGCAGCCCCCCGGGGTATGGCTACACCTTC
>TRBJ2-1|TRBD2|few|TRBV7-7
CASSLRQIGGRAGYNEQFF
TGTGCTAGCAGCTTACGACAAATCGGCGGGAGGGCCGGCTACAATGAGCAGTTCTTC
>TRBJ1-6|.|.|TRBV27
CASSPDRGGNSPLHF
TGTGCCAGCAGTCCAGATCGGGGGGGCAATTCACCCCTCCACTTT
>TRBJ2-7|.|.|TRBV21-1
CASSKGQGEFLHEQYF
TGTGCCAGCAGCAAGGGACAGGGGGAATTCCTACACGAGCAGTACTTC
>TRBJ2-2|TRBD1|.|TRBV10-2
CASSGTGDGELFF
TGCGCCAGCAGTGGGACAGGAGACGGGGAGCTGTTTTTT
>TRBJ1-1|.|.|TRBV5-7
CASSTFQRGGTEAFF
TGTGCCAGCAGCACATTCCAGAGGGGAGGGACTGAAGCTTTCTTT
>TRBJ2-1|.|few|TRBV5-1
CASSWTDYNEQFF
TGCGCCAGCAGCTGGACAGACTACAATGAGCAGTTCTTC
>TRBJ2-7|.|few|TRBV5-4
CASSLGHSVILNEQYF
TGTGCCAGCAGCTTGGGACATTCAGTTATCCTGAACGAGCAGTACTTC
>TRBJ1-3|.|.|TRBV28
CASSKQTATKNF
TGTGCCAGCAGCAAACAGACAGCTACTAAAAATTTT
>TRBJ2-7|TRBD1|.|TRBV7-9
CASSSRQTGGLYEQYF
TGTGCCAGCAGCTCCCGGCAGACAGGGGGTTTGTACGAGCAGTACTTC
>TRBJ2-3|.|.|TRBV7-7
CASSPFLVTGDTQYF
TGTGCTAGCAGCCCCTTTTTGGTGACGGGAGATACGCAGTATTTT
>TRBJ2-3|.|few|TRBV19
CASRDSPSDTQYF
TGTGCCAGCCGGGACTCACCTTCAGATACGCAGTATTTT
>TRBJ2-7|TRBD2|.|TRBV11-2
CASSLGLAGPYEQYF
TGTGCCAGCAGCTTAGGACTAGCGGGACCCTACGAGCAGTACTTC
>TRBJ1-2|.|.|TRBV27
CASSLSPDPRGSYGYTF
TGTGCCAGCAGTTTATCACCGGACCCGAGGGGGTCCTATGGCTACACCTTC
>TRBJ1-5|.|.|TRBV30
CAWSYGLSNQPQHF
TGTGCCTGGAGTTACGGGTTAAGCAATCAGCCCCAGCATTTT
>TRBJ2-1|.|.|TRBV18
CASSPLTIGYNEQFF
TGTGCCAGCTCACCACTGACAATCGGTTACAATGAGCAGTTCTTC